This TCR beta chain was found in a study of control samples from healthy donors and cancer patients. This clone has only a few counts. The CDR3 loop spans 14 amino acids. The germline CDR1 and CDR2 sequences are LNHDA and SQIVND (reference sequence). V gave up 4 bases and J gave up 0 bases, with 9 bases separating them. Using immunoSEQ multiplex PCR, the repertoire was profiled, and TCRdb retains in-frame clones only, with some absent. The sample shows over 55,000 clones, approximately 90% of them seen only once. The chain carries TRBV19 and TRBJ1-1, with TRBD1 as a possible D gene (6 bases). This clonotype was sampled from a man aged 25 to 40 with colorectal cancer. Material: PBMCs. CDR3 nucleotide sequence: TGTGCCAGTAGTAGGGGGGCTTTGAACACTGAAGCTTTCTTT. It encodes CASSRGALNTEAFF. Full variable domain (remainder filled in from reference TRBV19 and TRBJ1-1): DGGITQSPKYLFRKEGQNVTLSCEQNLNHDAMYWYRQDPGQGLRLIYYSQIVNDFQKGDIAEGYSVSREKKESFPLTVTSAQKNPTAFYLCASSRGALNTEAFFGQGTRLTVV.